The clone carrying this TCR beta chain was counted between two and nine times. Measured with immunoSEQ multiplex PCR; TCRdb has only the in-frame clones, and not every one. The sample carries around 270,000 clones, approximately 86% recorded once. This sample was included in a study of blood T cell repertoires in COVID-19. The overall study: T cells, B-cell-depleted T cells, or PBMCs supplied cDNA or gDNA.

This CDR3 region has 13 residues. V shed 5 bases and J shed 7 bases, with 12 bases lying between them. The germline CDR1 and CDR2 sequences are MDHEN and SYDVKM. This chain connects TRBV28 to TRBJ1-5, with a tentative D call TRBD1 (6 bases). Sequenced material: peripheral blood. This TCR derives from a human donor with COVID-19, enrolled during active disease. The donor label of this sample is uncertain. The CDR3 coding sequence is TGTGCCAGCAGTGAAGCAGGGGCCCAGCCCCAGCATTTT. Residues: CASSEAGAQPQHF.